The rows below give T cell receptor beta chains drawn from one sample of a study of blood T cell repertoires in COVID-19. The data were produced by immunoSEQ multiplex PCR, yet TCRdb's version contains in-frame clones alone and is incomplete. The top ten clones hold around 2.5% of a sample with around 230,000 clones, 70% to 85% of them seen once. The sample was peripheral blood. These receptors came from a man aged 35 to 55 who had recovered from COVID-19. The CDR3 runs from the conserved cysteine through the conserved F or W. Each record gives: J gene, D gene, clone size, V gene, CDR3 protein, CDR3 DNA. The D gene is left open where the match is weak. Clone size, where shown, is once, few, many, or a class for clones that have expanded.

TRBJ2-5 TRBD2 - TRBV11-2 CASSPTGTSRPETQYF TGTGCCAGCAGCCCGACCGGGACTAGTCGACCGGAGACCCAGTACTTC
TRBJ1-5 - - TRBV6-4 CASSEEGVRNQPQHF TGTGCCAGCAGTGAGGAAGGGGTGCGAAATCAGCCCCAGCATTTT
TRBJ1-1 - - TRBV3-1/TRBV3-2 CASSQEAGLGAFF TGTGCCAGCAGCCAAGAAGCAGGGCTGGGGGCTTTCTTT
TRBJ1-1 TRBD1 - TRBV6-6 CASSSAGGVGNTEAFF TGTGCCAGCAGCTCCGCAGGGGGCGTGGGGAACACTGAAGCTTTCTTT
TRBJ1-1 - - TRBV6-2/TRBV6-3 CASSYGGLEAFF TGTGCCAGCAGTTACGGGGGCCTTGAAGCTTTCTTT
TRBJ2-7 - - TRBV7-6 CASSLALSPSANYEQYF TGTGCCAGCAGCTTAGCGCTCTCTCCTAGCGCGAACTACGAGCAGTACTTC
TRBJ1-6 TRBD1 - TRBV30 CAWSTFPGTAYNSPLHF TGTGCCTGGAGTACCTTTCCCGGGACAGCTTATAATTCACCCCTCCACTTT
TRBJ2-5 - - TRBV30 CAWSPPRETQYF TGTGCCTGGAGTCCCCCTCGAGAGACCCAGTACTTC
TRBJ2-1 TRBD1 - TRBV5-5 CASSLVGQGAFNEQFF TGTGCCAGCAGCTTGGTGGGACAGGGGGCGTTCAATGAGCAGTTCTTC
TRBJ1-1 TRBD1 - TRBV5-8 CASSLNDRVGAFF TGTGCCAGCAGCTTGAATGACAGGGTGGGAGCTTTCTTT
TRBJ1-2 TRBD1 - TRBV9 CASSSGTGSANYGYTF TGTGCCAGCAGCTCCGGGACAGGGTCAGCTAACTATGGCTACACCTTC
TRBJ2-5 TRBD2 few TRBV19 CASSPLAGDQETQYF TGTGCCAGCAGTCCCCTAGCGGGAGACCAAGAGACCCAGTACTTC
TRBJ2-1 - - TRBV15 CATSRDWAGATYNEQFF TGTGCCACCAGCAGAGATTGGGCGGGGGCCACCTACAATGAGCAGTTCTTC
TRBJ1-2 - - TRBV18 CASSPGAGTFNYGYTF TGTGCCAGCTCACCGGGTGCCGGGACTTTTAACTATGGCTACACCTTC
TRBJ2-7 - - TRBV7-2 CASSPRQRTSSYEQYF TGTGCCAGCAGCCCACGACAGCGTACGAGCTCCTACGAGCAGTACTTC
TRBJ2-1 TRBD1 - TRBV5-1 CASSLGQGARNEQFF TGCGCCAGCAGCTTGGGACAGGGGGCCAGAAATGAGCAGTTCTTC
TRBJ2-5 TRBD1 - TRBV2 CASMGQGQETQYF TGTGCCAGCATGGGACAGGGGCAGGAGACCCAGTACTTC
TRBJ2-3 TRBD1 - TRBV7-9 CASSLGATGVFRTDTQYF TGTGCCAGCAGCTTAGGTGCCACAGGGGTTTTTCGCACAGATACGCAGTATTTT
TRBJ1-4 - - TRBV4-1 CASSQAGGKLFF TGCGCCAGCAGCCAAGCTGGGGGGAAACTGTTTTTT
TRBJ2-3 TRBD1 - TRBV6-2/TRBV6-3 CASSKRDRGTDTQYF TGTGCCAGCAGTAAACGGGACAGGGGAACAGATACGCAGTATTTT
TRBJ2-7 TRBD1 - TRBV11-2 CASSLAPGTGIDEQYF TGTGCCAGCAGCTTAGCCCCCGGGACAGGGATCGACGAGCAGTACTTC
TRBJ1-3 TRBD1 - TRBV7-9 CASSPHRGSLGNTIYF TGTGCCAGCAGCCCACACAGGGGCTCCCTTGGAAACACCATATATTTT
TRBJ1-1 - - TRBV18 CASHGQTDTEAFF TGTGCCAGCCATGGACAGACGGACACTGAAGCTTTCTTT
TRBJ2-7 - - TRBV13 CASSLLRAYEQYF TGTGCCAGCAGCTTACTCAGGGCCTACGAGCAGTACTTC
TRBJ2-2 - - TRBV3-1/TRBV3-2 CASSLGIGELFF TGTGCCAGCAGCCTCGGGATCGGGGAGCTGTTTTTT
TRBJ2-3 TRBD2 - TRBV4-1 CASSRTGLAGEDTQYF TGCGCCAGCAGCCGGACGGGACTAGCGGGGGAGGATACGCAGTATTTT
TRBJ2-2 - once TRBV19 CASSIDLSSGELFF TGTGCCAGTAGTATAGATCTCTCTTCCGGGGAGCTGTTTTTT
TRBJ2-3 - - TRBV7-2 CASSSGLGDTQYF TGTGCCAGCAGCTCGGGACTGGGGGATACGCAGTATTTT
TRBJ2-7 - - TRBV4-1 CASSREPTATYEQYF TGCGCCAGCAGCCGAGAACCGACAGCAACCTACGAGCAGTACTTC
TRBJ2-7 - - TRBV28 CASSSLTFYSYEQYF TGTGCCAGCAGTTCTTTGACATTCTACTCCTACGAGCAGTACTTC
TRBJ2-3 TRBD2 - TRBV5-5 CASSRVIAGGTDTQYF TGTGCCAGCAGCCGTGTTATAGCGGGAGGCACAGATACGCAGTATTTT
TRBJ2-7 - - TRBV27 CASSLSDAYEQYF TGTGCCAGCAGTTTAAGCGATGCATACGAGCAGTACTTC
TRBJ2-5 - - TRBV5-5 CASSFAGNLGTQYF TGTGCCAGCAGCTTCGCAGGGAATTTGGGGACCCAGTACTTC
TRBJ1-3 TRBD1 - TRBV7-2 CASGPRPGQGNTIYF TGTGCCAGCGGCCCGAGACCGGGACAGGGAAACACCATATATTTT
TRBJ2-1 TRBD2 - TRBV4-1 CASSQPTSGRRNEQFF TGCGCCAGCAGCCAACCTACTAGCGGGAGACGCAATGAGCAGTTCTTC